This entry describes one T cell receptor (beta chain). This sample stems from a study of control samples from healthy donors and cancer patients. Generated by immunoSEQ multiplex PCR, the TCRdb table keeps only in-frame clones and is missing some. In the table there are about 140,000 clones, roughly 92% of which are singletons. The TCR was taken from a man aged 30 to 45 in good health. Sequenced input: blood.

The CDR3 bases are TGTGCCAGCAGTTTAGTTTTACTAGCGGGAGGGCCACGCTCCTACAATGAGCAGTTCTTC. Encoded protein: CASSLVLLAGGPRSYNEQFF. This chain joins TRBV27 and TRBJ2-1; TRBD2 aligns across 13 bases. J gave up 0 bases and V 2 bases, and 10 bases lay outside the gene matches. Germline lookup yields CDR1 MNHEY and CDR2 SMNVEV (reference sequence). This CDR3 has 20 residues.